This TCR beta chain originates from a study of vaccination effects on CD4 cells after COVID-19. V was shortened by 4 bases and J by 8 bases, with 22 bases between the two germline ends. The CDR3 totals 16 residues. Germline V gene sequence: CDR1 SGHRS, CDR2 YFSETQ. Assay: immunoSEQ multiplex PCR; the TCRdb copy retains only in-frame clones and omits some. The table has 30,000 or so clones, about 67% seen once. Antigen-specific CD4+ T cells expanded by the ViraFEST assay with viral peptide pools were then sequenced. Culturing for 9 to 10 days preceded CD4+ T cell isolation. Each participant was administered two doses of either the BNT162b2 or the mRNA-1273 vaccine. Vaccinees lacked prior SARS-CoV-2 infection and tested negative for nucleocapsid antibodies. Two million PBMC per well were cultured with 7.5 to 10 IU/ml IL-2 and 8 to 10 ug/ml peptides. Study-wide results and limits: Marked clonal contraction was seen in infection- and vaccine-induced clones late after vaccination.

A word on this clone: The antigen is not known.

The sample consisted of CD4+ T cells from PBMCs cultured with HCoV-NL63 spike peptides, taken after COVID-19 vaccination. The chain recombines TRBV5-1 with TRBJ2-1; D is unresolved. The TCR was taken from a human donor who received a COVID-19 vaccine. The CDR3 sequence: CASSPPIGQSADEQFF. CDR3 sequence (DNA): TGCGCCAGCAGCCCCCCCATTGGCCAGTCCGCGGATGAGCAGTTCTTC.